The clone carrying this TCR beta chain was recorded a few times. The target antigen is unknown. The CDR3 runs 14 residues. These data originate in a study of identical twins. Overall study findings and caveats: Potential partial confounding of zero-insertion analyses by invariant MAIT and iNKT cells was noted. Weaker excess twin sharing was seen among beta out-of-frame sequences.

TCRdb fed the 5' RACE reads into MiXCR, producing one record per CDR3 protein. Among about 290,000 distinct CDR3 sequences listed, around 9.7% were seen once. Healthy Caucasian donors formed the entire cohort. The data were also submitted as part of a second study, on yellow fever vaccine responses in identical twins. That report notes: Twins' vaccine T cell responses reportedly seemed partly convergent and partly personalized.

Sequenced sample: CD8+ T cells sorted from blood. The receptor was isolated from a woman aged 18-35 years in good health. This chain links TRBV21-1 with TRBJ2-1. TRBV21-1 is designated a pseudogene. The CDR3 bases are TGTGCCAGCAGCAAACCCCATCCATACAATGAGCAGTTCTTC. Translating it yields CASSKPHPYNEQFF.